This is a list of T cell receptor beta chains from one sample in a study of vaccination and CD4 T cells after COVID-19. The antigens for these receptors are not known. TCRdb re-analysed the PCR reads in MiXCR, keeping a single row per CDR3 protein. The sample carries 7,500 to 10,000 distinct CDR3 sequences, around 68% recorded once. The material sequenced was CD4+ T cells from blood, cultured in vitro. All receptors derive from a human donor who had recovered from COVID-19. CDR3s include the opening cysteine and the closing phenylalanine or tryptophan. D genes are given only for firm matches. Not every row has a clone size; where given, it reads once, few, many or a size class.

few - TRBJ2-5 TRBV6-2/TRBV6-3 CASSSSWPRQETQYF TGTGCCAGCAGTTCCTCTTGGCCGCGACAAGAGACCCAGTACTTC
- - TRBJ2-5 TRBV7-2 CASSFAAQETQYF TGTGCCAGCAGCTTCGCGGCCCAAGAGACCCAGTACTTC
- TRBD1 TRBJ2-5 TRBV3-1 CASRAGGTQVQETQYF TGTGCCAGCAGAGCAGGGGGTACACAAGTTCAAGAGACCCAGTACTTC
few TRBD1 TRBJ2-3 TRBV11-3 CASSSGTGGDTQYF TGTGCCAGCAGCTCCGGGACAGGGGGCGATACGCAGTATTTT
- TRBD1 TRBJ2-5 TRBV5-1 CASSSGQVQETQYF TGCGCCAGCAGCTCCGGACAGGTCCAAGAGACCCAGTACTTC
- - TRBJ1-1 TRBV5-5 CASSLEVRGSNTEAFF TGTGCCAGCAGCTTGGAGGTACGGGGGTCGAACACTGAAGCTTTCTTT
once - TRBJ1-2 TRBV12-3/TRBV12-4 CASSSNAGGYTF TGTGCCAGCAGTTCTAACGCAGGGGGCTACACCTTC
- - TRBJ2-7 TRBV20-1 CSATPGGSRGSYEQYF TGCAGTGCTACACCCGGGGGATCGAGGGGTTCCTACGAGCAGTACTTC
- - TRBJ2-3 TRBV5-4 CATQQGGGGPSDTQYF TGTGCCACCCAACAAGGGGGCGGGGGGCCGTCCGATACGCAGTATTTT
- TRBD1 TRBJ2-5 TRBV20-1 CSAGPGTGVRETQYF TGCAGTGCCGGACCCGGGACAGGGGTCCGAGAGACCCAGTACTTC
- - TRBJ1-1 TRBV6-2/TRBV6-3 CASAVRRNTEAFF TGTGCCAGCGCGGTAAGGAGGAACACTGAAGCTTTCTTT
- TRBD1 TRBJ1-2 TRBV6-4 CASSDSSGQGAYYGYTF TGTGCCAGCAGTGACTCTAGTGGCCAGGGGGCTTACTATGGCTACACCTTC
once - TRBJ2-5 TRBV27 CASSFSGNQETQYF TGTGCCAGCAGTTTCTCTGGTAATCAAGAGACCCAGTACTTC
- - TRBJ2-7 TRBV19 CASKGLGNGEQYF TGTGCCAGTAAGGGCTTGGGTAATGGGGAGCAGTACTTC
- - TRBJ1-2 TRBV7-9 CASSYRDGYGYTF TGTGCCAGCAGCTACCGGGACGGATATGGCTACACCTTC
- TRBD1 TRBJ1-1 TRBV11-2 CASSTTGGNTEAFF TGTGCCAGCAGCACGACAGGGGGGAACACTGAAGCTTTCTTT
few TRBD1 TRBJ1-5 TRBV19 CASSMGTGANQPQHF TGTGCCAGTAGTATGGGGACAGGCGCTAATCAGCCCCAGCATTTT
- - TRBJ1-1 TRBV6-1 CASSEAWTEAFF TGTGCCAGCAGTGAAGCTTGGACTGAAGCTTTCTTT
- - TRBJ1-2 TRBV19 CASSIQGSYGYTF TGTGCCAGTAGTATTCAGGGGAGCTATGGCTACACCTTC
- - TRBJ2-5 TRBV11-2 CASSSNRAVGETQYF TGTGCCAGCAGCTCCAACCGCGCCGTGGGAGAGACCCAGTACTTC
few - TRBJ1-1 TRBV15 CATSRGAARWRMNTEAFF TGTGCCACCAGCAGAGGGGCAGCCCGCTGGCGCATGAACACTGAAGCTTTCTTT
- TRBD1 TRBJ1-5 TRBV6-1 CASSPSFEGGLNQPQHF TGTGCCAGCAGTCCCTCTTTTGAAGGGGGCCTAAATCAGCCCCAGCATTTT
- TRBD1 TRBJ2-1 TRBV20-1 CSAGSGTVDYNEQFF TGCAGTGCTGGGTCCGGGACAGTAGACTACAATGAGCAGTTCTTC
- - TRBJ1-5 TRBV2 CASSEIGRAGNQPQHF TGTGCCAGCAGTGAAATCGGCAGGGCAGGCAATCAGCCCCAGCATTTT
- - TRBJ2-1 TRBV20-1 CSVNARFHNEQFF TGCAGTGTTAACGCACGTTTCCACAATGAGCAGTTCTTC
few - TRBJ1-2 TRBV12-3/TRBV12-4 CASSSRGGDIYGYTF TGTGCCAGCAGCTCCCGTGGGGGGGATATCTATGGCTACACCTTC
- TRBD1 TRBJ1-2 TRBV19 CASNDRGNGYTF TGTGCCAGTAATGACAGGGGAAATGGCTACACCTTC
- - TRBJ1-5 TRBV11-3 CASSSGDPNQPQHF TGTGCCAGCAGCTCAGGGGACCCTAATCAGCCCCAGCATTTT
- - TRBJ1-2 TRBV4-3 CASSQDRQVGGYTF TGCGCCAGCAGCCAAGATCGGCAGGTTGGTGGCTACACCTTC
- TRBD1 TRBJ1-2 TRBV6-1 CASSPGTGYGYTF TGTGCCAGCAGTCCGGGGACAGGGTATGGCTACACCTTC
- TRBD1 TRBJ1-1 TRBV6-2/TRBV6-3 CASSYSRTGDTEAFF TGTGCCAGCAGTTACTCGAGGACAGGGGACACTGAAGCTTTCTTT
few TRBD1 TRBJ1-5 TRBV2 CASSRGGGQPQHF TGTGCCAGCAGCAGGGGGGGAGGACAGCCCCAGCATTTT
- - TRBJ1-1 TRBV2 CASSERGEAFF TGTGCCAGCAGTGAACGTGGTGAAGCTTTCTTT
- - TRBJ1-1 TRBV7-9 CASSFSEGYTEAFF TGTGCCAGCAGCTTTAGTGAGGGTTACACTGAAGCTTTCTTT
- - TRBJ2-7 TRBV6-2/TRBV6-3 CASGRNGYEQYF TGTGCCAGCGGGCGGAACGGCTACGAGCAGTACTTC
few - TRBJ1-2 TRBV2 CASRTINYGYTF TGTGCCAGCAGGACCATAAACTATGGCTACACCTTC
- - TRBJ1-2 TRBV2 CASKNDNYGYTF TGTGCCAGCAAGAACGACAACTATGGCTACACCTTC
- TRBD1 TRBJ1-4 TRBV6-2/TRBV6-3 CASSSTGTGFEKLFF TGTGCCAGCAGTTCGACCGGGACAGGATTCGAAAAACTGTTTTTT
- TRBD1 TRBJ1-2 TRBV7-2 CASSRRLGDRDYGYTF TGTGCCAGCAGCCGCCGTTTGGGAGACAGGGACTATGGCTACACCTTC
- - TRBJ1-3 TRBV4-1 CASSQVGNTIYF TGCGCCAGCAGCCAAGTCGGAAACACCATATATTTT
- - TRBJ1-1 TRBV20-1 CSARDRVSAEAFF TGCAGTGCTAGAGACAGGGTGTCCGCTGAAGCTTTCTTT
- TRBD1 TRBJ2-1 TRBV7-2 CASGTVSVAF TGTGCCAGCGGGACAGTTTCGGTCGCCTTC